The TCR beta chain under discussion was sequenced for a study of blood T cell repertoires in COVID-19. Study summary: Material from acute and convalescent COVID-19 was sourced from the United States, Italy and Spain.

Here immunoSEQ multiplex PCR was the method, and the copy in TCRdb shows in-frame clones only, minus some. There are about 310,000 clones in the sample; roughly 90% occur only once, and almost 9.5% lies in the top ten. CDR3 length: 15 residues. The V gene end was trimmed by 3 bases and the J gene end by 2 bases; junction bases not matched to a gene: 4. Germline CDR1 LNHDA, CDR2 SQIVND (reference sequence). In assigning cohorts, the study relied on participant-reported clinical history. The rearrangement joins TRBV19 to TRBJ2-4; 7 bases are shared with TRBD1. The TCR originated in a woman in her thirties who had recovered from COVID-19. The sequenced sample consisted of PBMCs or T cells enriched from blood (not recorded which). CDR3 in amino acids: CASSMRGRSKNIQYF. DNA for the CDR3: TGTGCCAGTAGTATGAGGGGGCGATCCAAAAACATTCAGTACTTC.